This TCR beta chain was documented in a study of cytomegalovirus exposure and HLA in healthy donors. Overall study findings and caveats: In a later analysis, approximately 18,000 TCR beta sequences were associated with HLA alleles at 0.05 false discovery rate. Among TCR beta chains, those listed as cytomegalovirus-associated numbered over 150.

Primers included in the PCR were 60 Vbeta and 13 Jbeta primers. TCRdb's table, derived via immunoSEQ multiplex PCR, lists solely in-frame clones and lacks some. This table has approximately 110,000 clones, about 83% appearing once. CDR1 and CDR2 from the germline V gene are MNHNS and SASEGT. V lost 4 bases to trimming and J lost 2 bases; unmatched junction nucleotides: 2. The CDR3 has 13 amino acids. This clone came up once. The antigen remains undetermined. Sequenced input: PBMCs. The chain is built from TRBV6-1 and TRBJ2-7; 7 nucleotides agree with TRBD1. This TCR derives from a female donor in good health and CMV-seropositive. The CDR3 loop is CASSGDRAYEQYF. The DNA for the CDR3 is TGTGCCAGCAGTGGAGACAGGGCCTACGAGCAGTACTTC.